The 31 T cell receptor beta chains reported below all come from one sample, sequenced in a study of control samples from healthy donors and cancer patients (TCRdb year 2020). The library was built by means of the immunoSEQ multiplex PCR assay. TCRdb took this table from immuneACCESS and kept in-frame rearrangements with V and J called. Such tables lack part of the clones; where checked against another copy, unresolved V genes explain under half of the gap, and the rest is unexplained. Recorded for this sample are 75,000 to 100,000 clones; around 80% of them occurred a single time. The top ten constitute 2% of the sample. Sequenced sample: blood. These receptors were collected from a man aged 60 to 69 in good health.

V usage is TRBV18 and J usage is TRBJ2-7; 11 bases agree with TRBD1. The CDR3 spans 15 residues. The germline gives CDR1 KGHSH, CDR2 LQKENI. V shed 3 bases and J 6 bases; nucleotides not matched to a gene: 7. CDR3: CASSPPGTGGTEQYF. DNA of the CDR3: TGTGCCAGCTCACCCCCCGGGACAGGGGGGACCGAGCAGTACTTC. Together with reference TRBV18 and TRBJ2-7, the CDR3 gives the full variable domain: NAGVMQNPRHLVRRRGQEARLRCSPMKGHSHVYWYRQLPEEGLKFMVYLQKENIIDESGMPKERFSAEFPKEGPSILRIQQVVRGDSAAYFCASSPPGTGGTEQYFGPGTRLTVT.

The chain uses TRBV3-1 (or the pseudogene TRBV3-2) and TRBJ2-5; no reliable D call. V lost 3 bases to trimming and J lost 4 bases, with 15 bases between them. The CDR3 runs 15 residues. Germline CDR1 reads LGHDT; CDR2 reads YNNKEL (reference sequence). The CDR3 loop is CASSHRRVGGETQYF. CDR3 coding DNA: TGTGCCAGCAGCCATCGTAGGGTCGGCGGAGAGACCCAGTACTTC.

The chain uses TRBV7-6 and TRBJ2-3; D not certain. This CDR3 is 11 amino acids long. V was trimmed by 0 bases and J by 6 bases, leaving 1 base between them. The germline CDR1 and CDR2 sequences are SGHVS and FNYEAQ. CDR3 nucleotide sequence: TGTGCCAGCAGCTTAGCGGATACGCAGTATTTT. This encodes CASSLADTQYF.

The CDR3 coding sequence is TGTGCCAGCAGCTTGTATGGGGGGGGCGAGACCCAGTACTTC. Encoded protein: CASSLYGGGETQYF. This sequence joins TRBV5-6 and TRBJ2-5, with a tentative D call TRBD2 (7 bases). The CDR3 sequence is 14 residues long. CDR1 and CDR2 from the germline V gene are SGHDT and YYEEEE. The V gene lost 1 base and the J gene lost 5 bases, with 12 bases spanning the gap.

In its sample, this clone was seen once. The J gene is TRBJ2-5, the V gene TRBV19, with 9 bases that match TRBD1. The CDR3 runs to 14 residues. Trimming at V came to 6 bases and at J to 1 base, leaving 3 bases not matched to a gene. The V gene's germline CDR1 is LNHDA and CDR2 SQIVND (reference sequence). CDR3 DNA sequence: TGTGCCAGTAGGCAACAGGGGGCCCAAGAGACCCAGTACTTC. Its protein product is CASRQQGAQETQYF.

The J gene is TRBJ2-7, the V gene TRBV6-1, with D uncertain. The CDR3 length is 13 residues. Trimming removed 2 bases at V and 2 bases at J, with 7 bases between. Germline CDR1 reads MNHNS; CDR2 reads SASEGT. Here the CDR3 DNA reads TGTGCCAGCAGTGAAAGACCAACCTACGAGCAGTACTTC. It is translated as CASSERPTYEQYF.

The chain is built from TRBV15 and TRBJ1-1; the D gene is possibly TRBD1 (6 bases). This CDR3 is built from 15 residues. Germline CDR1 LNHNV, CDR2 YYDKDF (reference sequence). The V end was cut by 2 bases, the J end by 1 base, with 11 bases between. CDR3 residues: CATSRLRGGNTEAFF. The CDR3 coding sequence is TGTGCCACCAGCAGACTCAGGGGAGGGAACACTGAAGCTTTCTTT. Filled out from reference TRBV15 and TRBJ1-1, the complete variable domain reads DAMVIQNPRYQVTQFGKPVTLSCSQTLNHNVMYWYQQKSSQAPKLLFHYYDKDFNNEADTPDNFQSRRPNTSFCFLDIRSPGLGDTAMYLCATSRLRGGNTEAFFGQGTRLTVV.

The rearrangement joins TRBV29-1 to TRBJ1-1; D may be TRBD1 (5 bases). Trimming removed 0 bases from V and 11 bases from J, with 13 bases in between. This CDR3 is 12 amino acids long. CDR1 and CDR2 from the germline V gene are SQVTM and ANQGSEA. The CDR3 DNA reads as TGCAGCGTTGAAGATTATCAGGGTCGGGCTTTCTTT. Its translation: CSVEDYQGRAFF.

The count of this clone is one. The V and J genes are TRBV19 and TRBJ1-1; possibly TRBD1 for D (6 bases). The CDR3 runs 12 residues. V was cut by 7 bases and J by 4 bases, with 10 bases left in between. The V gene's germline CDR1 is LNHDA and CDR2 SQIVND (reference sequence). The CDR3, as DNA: TGTGCCAGTAAAGAGGGGGGCACTGAAGCTTTCTTT. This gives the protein CASKEGGTEAFF.

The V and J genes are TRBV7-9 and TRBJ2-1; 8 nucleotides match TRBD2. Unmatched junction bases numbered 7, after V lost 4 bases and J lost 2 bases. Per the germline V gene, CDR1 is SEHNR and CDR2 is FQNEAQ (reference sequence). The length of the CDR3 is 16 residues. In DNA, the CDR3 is TGTGCCAGCAGCTGGGACGGGAGGGCCACCTACAATGAGCAGTTCTTC. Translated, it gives CASSWDGRATYNEQFF.

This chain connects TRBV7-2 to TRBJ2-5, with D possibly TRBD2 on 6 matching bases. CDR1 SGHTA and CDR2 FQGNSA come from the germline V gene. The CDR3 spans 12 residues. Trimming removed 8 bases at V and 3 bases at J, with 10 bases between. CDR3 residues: CASSRREETQYF. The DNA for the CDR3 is TGTGCCAGCTCTCGGAGGGAAGAGACCCAGTACTTC. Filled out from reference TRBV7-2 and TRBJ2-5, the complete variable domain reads GAGVSQSPSNKVTEKGKDVELRCDPISGHTALYWYRQSLGQGLEFLIYFQGNSAPDKSGLPSDRFSAERTGGSVSTLTIQRTQQEDSAVYLCASSRREETQYFGPGTRLLVL.

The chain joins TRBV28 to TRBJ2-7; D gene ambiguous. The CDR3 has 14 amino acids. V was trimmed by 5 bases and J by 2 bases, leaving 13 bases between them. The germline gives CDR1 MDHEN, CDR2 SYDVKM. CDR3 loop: CASSDPPGTYEQYF. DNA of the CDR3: TGTGCCAGCAGTGACCCGCCAGGAACCTACGAGCAGTACTTC. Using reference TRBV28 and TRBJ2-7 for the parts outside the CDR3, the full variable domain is DVKVTQSSRYLVKRTGEKVFLECVQDMDHENMFWYRQDPGLGLRLIYFSYDVKMKEKGDIPEGYSVSREKKERFSLILESASTNQTSMYLCASSDPPGTYEQYFGPGTRLTVT.

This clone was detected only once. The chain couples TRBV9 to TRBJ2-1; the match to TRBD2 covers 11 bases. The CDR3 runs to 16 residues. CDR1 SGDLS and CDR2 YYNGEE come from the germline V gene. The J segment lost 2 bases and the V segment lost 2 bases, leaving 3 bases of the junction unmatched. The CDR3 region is CASSVIAGGTYNEQFF. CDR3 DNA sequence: TGTGCCAGCAGCGTCATAGCGGGAGGGACCTACAATGAGCAGTTCTTC.

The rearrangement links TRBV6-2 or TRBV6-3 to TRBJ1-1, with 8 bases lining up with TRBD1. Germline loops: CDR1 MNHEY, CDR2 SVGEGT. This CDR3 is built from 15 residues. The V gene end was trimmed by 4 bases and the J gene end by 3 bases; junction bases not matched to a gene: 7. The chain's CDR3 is CASSSLTGGYTEAFF. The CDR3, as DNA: TGTGCCAGCAGTTCGCTTACAGGGGGGTACACTGAAGCTTTCTTT.

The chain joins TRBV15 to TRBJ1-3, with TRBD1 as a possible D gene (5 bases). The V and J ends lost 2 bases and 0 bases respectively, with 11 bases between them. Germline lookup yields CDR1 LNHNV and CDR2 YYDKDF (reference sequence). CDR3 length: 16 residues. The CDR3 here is CATSRRGTYSGNTIYF. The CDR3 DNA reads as TGTGCCACCAGCAGACGAGGGACTTACTCTGGAAACACCATATATTTT.

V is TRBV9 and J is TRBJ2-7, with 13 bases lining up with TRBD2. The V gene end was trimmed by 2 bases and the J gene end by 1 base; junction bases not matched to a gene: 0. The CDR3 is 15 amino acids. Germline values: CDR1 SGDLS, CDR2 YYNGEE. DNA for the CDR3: TGTGCCAGCAGCGTGACTAGCGGGGGGTCCTACGAGCAGTACTTC. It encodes CASSVTSGGSYEQYF.

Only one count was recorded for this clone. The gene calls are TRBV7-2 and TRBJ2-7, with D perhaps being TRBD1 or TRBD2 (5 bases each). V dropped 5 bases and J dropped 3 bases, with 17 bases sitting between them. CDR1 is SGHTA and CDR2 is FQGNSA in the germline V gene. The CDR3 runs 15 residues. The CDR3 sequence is CASSQYSGTYYEQYF. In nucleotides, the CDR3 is TGTGCCAGCAGCCAGTACTCCGGGACCTACTACGAGCAGTACTTC.

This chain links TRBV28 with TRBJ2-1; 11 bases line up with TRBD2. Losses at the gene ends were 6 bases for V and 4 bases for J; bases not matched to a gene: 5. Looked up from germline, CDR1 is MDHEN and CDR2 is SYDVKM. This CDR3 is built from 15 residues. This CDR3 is CASRSGLAEYNEQFF. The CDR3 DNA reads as TGTGCCAGCAGGTCGGGACTAGCGGAATACAATGAGCAGTTCTTC.

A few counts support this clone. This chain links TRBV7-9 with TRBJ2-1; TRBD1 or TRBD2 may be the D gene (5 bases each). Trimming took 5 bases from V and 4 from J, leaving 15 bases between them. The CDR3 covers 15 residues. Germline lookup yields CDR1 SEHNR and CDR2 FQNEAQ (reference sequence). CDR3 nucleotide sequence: TGTGCCAGCAGCCCACCAGGGACGACTTACAATGAGCAGTTCTTC. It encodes CASSPPGTTYNEQFF.

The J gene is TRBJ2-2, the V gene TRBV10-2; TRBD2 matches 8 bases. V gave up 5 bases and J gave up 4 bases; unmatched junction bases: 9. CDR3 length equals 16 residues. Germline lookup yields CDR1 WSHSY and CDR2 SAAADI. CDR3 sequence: CASSSSPGGGTGELFF. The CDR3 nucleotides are TGCGCCAGCAGTTCAAGCCCGGGAGGGGGCACCGGGGAGCTGTTTTTT.

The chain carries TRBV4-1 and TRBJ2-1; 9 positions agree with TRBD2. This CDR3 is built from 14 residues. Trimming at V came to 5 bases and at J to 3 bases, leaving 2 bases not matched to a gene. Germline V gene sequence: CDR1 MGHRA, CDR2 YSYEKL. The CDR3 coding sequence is TGCGCCAGCAGCGAGCGGGGGGACTACAATGAGCAGTTCTTC. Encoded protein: CASSERGDYNEQFF.

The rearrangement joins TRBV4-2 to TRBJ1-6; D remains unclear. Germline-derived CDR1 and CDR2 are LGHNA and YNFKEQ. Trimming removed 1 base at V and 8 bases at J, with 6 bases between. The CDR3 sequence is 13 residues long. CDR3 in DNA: TGTGCCAGCAGCCAAGTCGGAGATTCACCCCTCCACTTT. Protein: CASSQVGDSPLHF.

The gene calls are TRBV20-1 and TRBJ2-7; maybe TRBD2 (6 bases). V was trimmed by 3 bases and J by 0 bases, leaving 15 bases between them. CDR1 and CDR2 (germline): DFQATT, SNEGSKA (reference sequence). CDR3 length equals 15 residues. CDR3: CSASSGEPSSYEQYF. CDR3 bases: TGCAGTGCTAGTTCGGGGGAGCCGAGCTCCTACGAGCAGTACTTC.

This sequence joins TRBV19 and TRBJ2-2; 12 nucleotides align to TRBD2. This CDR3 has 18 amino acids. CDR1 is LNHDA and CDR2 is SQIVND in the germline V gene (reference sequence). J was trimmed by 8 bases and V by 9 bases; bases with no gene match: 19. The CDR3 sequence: CASNTSPPSGGAIGELFF. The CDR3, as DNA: TGTGCCAGCAATACGTCTCCCCCTAGCGGGGGGGCCATTGGGGAGCTGTTTTTT.

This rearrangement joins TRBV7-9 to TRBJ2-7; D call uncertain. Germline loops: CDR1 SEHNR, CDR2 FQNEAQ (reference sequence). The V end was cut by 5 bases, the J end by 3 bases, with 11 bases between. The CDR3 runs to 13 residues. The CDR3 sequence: CASSRDINYEQYF. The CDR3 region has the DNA TGTGCCAGCAGCCGTGACATAAACTACGAGCAGTACTTC. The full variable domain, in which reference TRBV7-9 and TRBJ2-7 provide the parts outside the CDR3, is DTGVSQNPRHKITKRGQNVTFRCDPISEHNRLYWYRQTLGQGPEFLTYFQNEAQLEKSRLLSDRFSAERPKGSFSTLEIQRTEQGDSAMYLCASSRDINYEQYFGPGTRLTVT.

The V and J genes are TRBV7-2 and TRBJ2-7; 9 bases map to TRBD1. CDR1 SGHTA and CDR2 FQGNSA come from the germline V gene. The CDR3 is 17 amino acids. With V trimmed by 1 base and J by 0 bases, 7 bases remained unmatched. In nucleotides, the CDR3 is TGTGCCAGCAGCTTAGGGGGGACAGGGAGGCTCTCCTACGAGCAGTACTTC. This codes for CASSLGGTGRLSYEQYF.

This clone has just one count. CDR3 region: CASSQGVRSNQPQHF. The CDR3 coding sequence is TGTGCCAGCAGCCAAGGGGTCAGAAGCAATCAGCCCCAGCATTTT. The J gene is TRBJ1-5, the V gene TRBV4-2; unclear D gene. CDR1 LGHNA and CDR2 YNFKEQ come from the germline V gene. The V end was cut by 1 base, the J end by 1 base, with 8 bases between. The CDR3 has 15 residues.

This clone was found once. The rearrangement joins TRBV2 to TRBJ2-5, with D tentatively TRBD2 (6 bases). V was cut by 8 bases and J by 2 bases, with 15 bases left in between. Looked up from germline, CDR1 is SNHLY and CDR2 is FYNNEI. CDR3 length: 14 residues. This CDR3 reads CASEMFGTQETQYF. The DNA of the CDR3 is TGTGCCAGCGAGATGTTCGGGACTCAAGAGACCCAGTACTTC.

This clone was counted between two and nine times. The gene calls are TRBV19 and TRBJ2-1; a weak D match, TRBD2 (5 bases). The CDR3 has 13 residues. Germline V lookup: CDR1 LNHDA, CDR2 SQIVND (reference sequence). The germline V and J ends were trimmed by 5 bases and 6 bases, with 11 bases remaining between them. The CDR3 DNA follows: TGTGCCAGTAGTCCGAGGGCCTTCAATGAGCAGTTCTTC. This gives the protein CASSPRAFNEQFF.

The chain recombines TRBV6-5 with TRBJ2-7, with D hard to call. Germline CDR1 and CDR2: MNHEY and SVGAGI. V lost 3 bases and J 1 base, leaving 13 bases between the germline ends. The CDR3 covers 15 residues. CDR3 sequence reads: CASSYVGPTSYEQYF. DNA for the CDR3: TGTGCCAGCAGTTATGTCGGACCTACTTCCTACGAGCAGTACTTC.

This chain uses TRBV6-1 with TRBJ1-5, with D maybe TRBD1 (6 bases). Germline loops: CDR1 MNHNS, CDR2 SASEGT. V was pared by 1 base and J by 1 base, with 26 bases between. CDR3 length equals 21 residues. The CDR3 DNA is TGTGCCAGCAGTGAAGGGTATTCAGGGGTCGCTATACCCCACAGCAATCAGCCCCAGCATTTT. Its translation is CASSEGYSGVAIPHSNQPQHF.